The 18 T cell receptor beta chains reported below all come from one sample, sequenced in a study of regulatory T cells in long-lasting Graves disease. The time point denotes: newly diagnosed GD, antithyroid drugs for less than 3 months. PBMCs were the source of the RNA used for TCR sequencing. Construction of the TCR beta libraries employed iRepertoire HTBI primers in conjunction with Arm-PCR of CDR3 regions. A single record per CDR3 protein comes from TCRdb applying MiXCR to the multiplex PCR reads. The repertoire holds some 500,000 distinct CDR3 sequences, with around an eighth as singletons. In addition, the sample was reused for a study of T cells in Graves' hyperthyroidism and ophthalmopathy.

The sequences come from peripheral blood mononuclear cells (PBMCs), collected at new diagnosis, from a patient treated with antithyroid drugs. Receptors originate from a young man with Graves disease.

Many counts were recorded for this clonotype. The V and J genes are TRBV28 and TRBJ2-2; 12 bases line up with TRBD2. V lost 5 bases and J lost 4; bases outside the gene matches: 8. This CDR3 is built from 17 residues. In germline, CDR1 is MDHEN, CDR2 SYDVKM. The CDR3 DNA follows: TGTGCCAGCAGTCTTACCGGACTAGCGGGACCCACCGGGGAGCTGTTTTTT. This gives the protein CASSLTGLAGPTGELFF. Combining the CDR3 with reference TRBV28 and TRBJ2-2 gives the whole variable domain DVKVTQSSRYLVKRTGEKVFLECVQDMDHENMFWYRQDPGLGLRLIYFSYDVKMKEKGDIPEGYSVSREKKERFSLILESASTNQTSMYLCASSLTGLAGPTGELFFGEGSRLTVL.

There are a few counts of this clonotype. The V call is TRBV28, the J call TRBJ1-3; D remains ambiguous. Germline V gene lookup returns CDR1 MDHEN and CDR2 SYDVKM. The length of the CDR3 is 16 residues. Between the trimmed V and J ends, which lost 5 bases and 2 bases, there was a span of 16 bases. CDR3 nucleotides: TGTGCCAGCAGTCAAATTGGACGGCTCGCTGGAAACACCATATATTTT. It encodes CASSQIGRLAGNTIYF.

This chain links TRBV9 with TRBJ2-6; TRBD1 agrees at 7 bases. This CDR3 has 15 residues. V lost 5 bases to trimming and J lost 4 bases; unmatched junction nucleotides: 6. Germline CDR1 SGDLS, CDR2 YYNGEE. CDR3 DNA sequence: TGTGCCAGCAGTCAAGGGGGCTCGGGGGCCAACGTCCTGACTTTC. It yields the protein CASSQGGSGANVLTF.

In this sample, this clonotype turned up many times. The V and J genes are TRBV20-1 and TRBJ2-7; tentative D call: TRBD2 (6 bases). In germline, CDR1 is DFQATT, CDR2 SNEGSKA (reference sequence). The CDR3 extends over 14 amino acids. Trimming stripped 3 bases from V and 4 bases from J, with 16 bases between. The CDR3, as DNA: TGCAGTGCTAGCGCCGGGGGAGCTCCTTACGAGCAGTACTTC. Its protein is CSASAGGAPYEQYF.

This clonotype was observed at least ten times. This chain connects TRBV20-1 to TRBJ2-7; 10 positions match TRBD2. J gave up 4 bases and V 6 bases, and 9 bases lay outside the gene matches. The CDR3 totals 14 residues. The germline gives CDR1 DFQATT, CDR2 SNEGSKA (reference sequence). The CDR3 reads CSARSSGRGYEQYF. The CDR3 region has the DNA TGCAGTGCCCGATCTAGCGGGAGAGGTTACGAGCAGTACTTC.

This clonotype has ten or more counts. This chain joins TRBV27 and TRBJ1-4; the D gene is possibly TRBD1 (6 bases). The CDR3 loop spans 13 amino acids. In germline, CDR1 is MNHEY, CDR2 SMNVEV (reference sequence). The V end was cut by 4 bases, the J end by 11 bases, with 14 bases between. CDR3 region: CASSSNWQGKLFF. DNA for the CDR3: TGTGCCAGCAGTTCCAACTGGCAGGGGAAACTGTTTTTT.

This clonotype was recorded at least ten times. The chain is built from TRBV29-1 and TRBJ1-1, with D tentatively TRBD1 (6 bases). There are 14 residues in the CDR3. V gave up 4 bases and J gave up 0 bases, with 12 bases separating them. Per the germline V gene, CDR1 is SQVTM and CDR2 is ANQGSEA. The CDR3 nucleotides are TGCAGCGTTGTCCCGGACAGACTGAACACTGAAGCTTTCTTT. It is translated as CSVVPDRLNTEAFF.

The V and J genes are TRBV18 and TRBJ1-2; 8 bases fit TRBD1. Germline CDR1 and CDR2: KGHSH and LQKENI. This CDR3 region has 16 residues. Trimming removed 4 bases from V and 3 bases from J; junction bases left unmatched: 10. The CDR3 coding sequence is TGTGCCAGCTCACTCAGCTCCGGGACAGGAGACTATGGCTACACCTTC. It yields the protein CASSLSSGTGDYGYTF.

CDR3: CAIGSTDTQYF. The CDR3 nucleotides read TGTGCCATCGGCAGCACAGATACGCAGTATTTT. This sequence joins TRBV10-3 and TRBJ2-3; no clear D. Germline CDR1 reads ENHRY; CDR2 reads SYGVKD. The CDR3 is 11 amino acids. Trimming took 8 bases from V and 0 from J, leaving 3 bases between them.

This clonotype was observed many times. The chain recombines TRBV5-1 with TRBJ2-1; D is uncertain. Germline CDR1 SGHRS, CDR2 YFSETQ. Trimming stripped 5 bases from V and 8 bases from J, with 14 bases between. The CDR3 is 13 amino acids. Here the CDR3 DNA reads TGCGCCAGCAGTTTCGTCCCTCGGGATGAGCAGTTCTTC. Translation: CASSFVPRDEQFF.

This clonotype turned up a few times. This sequence joins TRBV2 and TRBJ1-2; unclear D gene. Germline-derived CDR1 and CDR2 are SNHLY and FYNNEI. The CDR3 consists of 12 residues. Between the trimmed V and J ends, which lost 7 bases and 7 bases, there was a span of 13 bases. CDR3 bases: TGTGCCAGCAACCCGAACAGCCGTGGCTACACCTTC. It specifies CASNPNSRGYTF.

V is TRBV12-3 or TRBV12-4 and J is TRBJ1-4; D gene ambiguous. This CDR3 comprises 14 residues. Trimming took 2 bases from V and 0 from J, leaving 4 bases between them. For the CDR3, the DNA is TGTGCCAGCAGTTTACATTCAACTAATGAAAAACTGTTTTTT. It yields the protein CASSLHSTNEKLFF.

This clonotype has at least ten counts. The V and J genes are TRBV3-1 and TRBJ2-2, with D tentatively TRBD2 (6 bases). V was shortened by 5 bases and J by 2 bases, with 12 bases between the two germline ends. This CDR3 spans 15 amino acids. Germline V gene lookup returns CDR1 LGHDT and CDR2 YNNKEL (reference sequence). The CDR3 DNA sequence: TGTGCCAGCAGCGGCATCGGGAGTAACACCGGGGAGCTGTTTTTT. This encodes CASSGIGSNTGELFF.

The chain carries TRBV20-1 and TRBJ1-1; D is unresolved. V was cut by 5 bases and J by 0 bases, with 10 bases left in between. Germline assignment: CDR1 DFQATT and CDR2 SNEGSKA (reference sequence). The CDR3 totals 13 residues. The CDR3 nucleotides are TGCAGTGCTGCCCAACAGCTGAACACTGAAGCTTTCTTT. Translated: CSAAQQLNTEAFF.

This clonotype came up many times. This CDR3 is CATSDPLKDDSGNYGYTF. As DNA, the CDR3 is TGTGCCACCAGTGATCCCCTCAAGGATGACTCGGGCAACTATGGCTACACCTTC. The chain has TRBV24-1 and TRBJ1-2; D remains unclear. V was clipped by 3 bases and J by 2 bases, with 21 bases between them. CDR1 and CDR2 from the germline V gene are KGHDR and SFDVKD. CDR3 length equals 18 residues.

The rearrangement links TRBV5-6 to TRBJ2-2; D is tentatively TRBD1 or TRBD2 (7 bases each). This CDR3 is 16 amino acids long. V was cut by 0 bases and J by 3 bases, with 12 bases left in between. CDR1 SGHDT and CDR2 YYEEEE come from the germline V gene. The CDR3 region is CASSLDPGGDTGELFF. In DNA, the CDR3 is TGTGCCAGCAGCTTGGACCCAGGGGGGGACACCGGGGAGCTGTTTTTT.

The J gene is TRBJ2-1, the V gene TRBV19; 9 bases map to TRBD2. V was pared by 3 bases and J by 4 bases, with 4 bases of the junction left unmatched. Germline CDR1 is LNHDA and CDR2 is SQIVND (reference sequence). The CDR3 spans 15 residues. CDR3 sequence reads: CASSIGSGSYNEQFF. CDR3 bases: TGTGCCAGTAGTATCGGTAGCGGGAGTTACAATGAGCAGTTCTTC.

This clonotype was counted ten times or more. The gene calls are TRBV11-1 and TRBJ1-2; perhaps TRBD1 as D (5 bases). Deletions cut 6 bases from V and 4 bases from J, with 18 bases between. The length of the CDR3 is 15 residues. Germline assignment: CDR1 SGHAT and CDR2 FQDESV (reference sequence). In DNA, the CDR3 is TGTGCCAGCAGGTCCGGGACCGGAGGTCCCTATGGCTACACCTTC. It encodes CASRSGTGGPYGYTF. Variable domain in full (rest from reference TRBV11-1 and TRBJ1-2): EAEVAQSPRYKITEKSQAVAFWCDPISGHATLYWYRQILGQGPELLVQFQDESVVDDSQLPKDRFSAERLKGVDSTLKIQPAELGDSAMYLCASRSGTGGPYGYTFGSGTRLTVV.